The next 7 T cell receptor beta chains were all read from a single sample in a study of patients and donors after allogeneic stem cell transplantation. One entry per CDR3 protein, called by TCRdb with MiXCR from the RT-PCR reads. There are almost 90,000 distinct CDR3 sequences in the sample; about 5% occur only once, and around 2.6% lies in the top ten. The sequenced sample was blood, either unsorted or a sorted T cell fraction (not recorded which). These receptor sequences come from a human donor who was either an allogeneic HSCT recipient or a stem cell or donor lymphocyte infusion donor (not recorded which). It is not recorded whose cells these are; they may come from a transplant donor.

V usage is TRBV7-3 and J usage is TRBJ1-5; weak D call: TRBD1 (5 bases). V shed 5 bases and J shed 9 bases, with 17 bases lying between them. The length of the CDR3 is 14 residues. CDR1 SGHTA and CDR2 FQGTGA come from the germline V gene. CDR3 nucleotides: TGTGCCAGCAGCCTCACCCGGACATCAGGGCCCCAGCATTTT. Translation: CASSLTRTSGPQHF.

This clonotype was detected many times. The rearrangement joins TRBV10-3 to TRBJ1-2; unclear D gene. The CDR3 has 13 amino acids. V was trimmed by 4 bases and J by 3 bases, leaving 9 bases between them. Germline CDR1 is ENHRY and CDR2 is SYGVKD. For the CDR3, the DNA is TGTGCCATCAGTGTCGAAGAGGACTATGGCTACACCTTC. Amino acid sequence: CAISVEEDYGYTF.

In its sample, this clonotype was seen many times. V and J are TRBV27 and TRBJ2-7; perhaps TRBD1 as D (7 bases). CDR1 MNHEY and CDR2 SMNVEV come from the germline V gene (reference sequence). Trimming took off 2 bases at V and 6 bases at J, with 20 bases between the two ends. CDR3 size: 16 residues. The CDR3 DNA reads as TGTGCCAGCAGTTTAAGAGCGGGCAGGGGGAGTTTCGAGCAGTACTTC. Residues: CASSLRAGRGSFEQYF.

At least ten counts were recorded for this clonotype. V is TRBV9 and J is TRBJ2-3; D remains ambiguous. This CDR3 is built from 14 residues. Deletions cut 0 bases from V and 2 bases from J, with 7 bases between. Germline CDR1 and CDR2: SGDLS and YYNGEE. The CDR3: CASSVGSATDTQYF. CDR3 coding DNA: TGTGCCAGCAGCGTAGGTTCAGCCACAGATACGCAGTATTTT.

This clonotype was seen many times. V is TRBV5-5 and J is TRBJ1-1; unclear D gene. Germline V lookup: CDR1 SGHKS, CDR2 YYEKEE (reference sequence). The CDR3 contains 14 residues. V lost 0 bases and J 0 bases, leaving 6 bases between the germline ends. The CDR3 region is CASSLVAMNTEAFF. As DNA, the CDR3 is TGTGCCAGCAGCTTGGTTGCAATGAACACTGAAGCTTTCTTT.

The sample holds many counts of this clonotype. The CDR3 region has the DNA TGTGCCAGCAGCCAATTCCTAGCGGTCTACGAGCAGTACTTC. Amino acid sequence: CASSQFLAVYEQYF. The chain is built from TRBV14 and TRBJ2-7; 7 positions agree with TRBD2. The germline gives CDR1 SGHDN, CDR2 FVKESK. The CDR3 totals 14 residues. Trimming at V came to 2 bases and at J to 3 bases, leaving 4 bases not matched to a gene.

Ten or more counts support this clonotype. The V call is TRBV29-1, the J call TRBJ2-1; D not certain. The CDR3 totals 10 residues. Germline CDR1 and CDR2: SQVTM and ANQGSEA. V gave up 6 bases and J gave up 7 bases, with 7 bases separating them. Written as DNA, the CDR3 is TGCAGCGTCGTCGATAATGAGCAGTTCTTC. It is translated as CSVVDNEQFF.